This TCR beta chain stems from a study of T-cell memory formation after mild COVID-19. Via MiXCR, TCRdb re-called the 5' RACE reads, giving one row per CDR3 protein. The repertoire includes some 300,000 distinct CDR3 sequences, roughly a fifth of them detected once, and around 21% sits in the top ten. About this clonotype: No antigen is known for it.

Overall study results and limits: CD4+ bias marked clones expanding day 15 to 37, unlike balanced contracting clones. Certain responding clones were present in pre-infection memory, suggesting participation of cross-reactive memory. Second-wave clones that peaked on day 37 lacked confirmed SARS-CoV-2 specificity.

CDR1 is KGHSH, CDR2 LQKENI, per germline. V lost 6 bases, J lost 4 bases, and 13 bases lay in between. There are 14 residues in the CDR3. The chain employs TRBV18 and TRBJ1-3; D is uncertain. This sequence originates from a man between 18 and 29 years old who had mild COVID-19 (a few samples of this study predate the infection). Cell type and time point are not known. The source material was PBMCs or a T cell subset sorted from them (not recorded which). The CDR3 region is CASSTGLGGNTIYF. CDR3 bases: TGTGCCAGCTCCACCGGCCTTGGGGGAAACACCATATATTTT.